This T cell receptor (beta chain) derives from a study of PD-L1 blockade in urothelial cancer. Study-wide context: Samples of blood were analyzed 3 weeks (second dose) and 6 weeks after treatment start. Researchers found blood samples held a median of approximately 150,000 T cells.

This clone ranks as medium-sized (0.01 to 0.1%). Urothelial carcinoma, locally advanced or metastatic, affected the patients. Samples spanned pretreatment and treatment, with 1 to 8 time points per patient. Repertoires were generated with immunoSEQ multiplex PCR, while TCRdb's copy carries only in-frame clones and drops some. The table lists 70,000 or so clones, 84% of them singletons. Germline V lookup: CDR1 SGHTS, CDR2 YDEGEE. V was trimmed by 6 bases and J by 2 bases, leaving 11 bases between them. The CDR3 length is 14 residues. V usage is TRBV5-8 and J usage is TRBJ2-2, with no clear D. The sequence was collected from a man between 65 and 79 years old with urothelial cancer. The sample was PBMCs, taken around atezolizumab (anti-PD-L1) treatment. The CDR3 loop is CASTSTRNTGELFF. CDR3 nucleotide sequence: TGTGCCAGCACCTCTACGAGAAACACCGGGGAGCTGTTTTTT.